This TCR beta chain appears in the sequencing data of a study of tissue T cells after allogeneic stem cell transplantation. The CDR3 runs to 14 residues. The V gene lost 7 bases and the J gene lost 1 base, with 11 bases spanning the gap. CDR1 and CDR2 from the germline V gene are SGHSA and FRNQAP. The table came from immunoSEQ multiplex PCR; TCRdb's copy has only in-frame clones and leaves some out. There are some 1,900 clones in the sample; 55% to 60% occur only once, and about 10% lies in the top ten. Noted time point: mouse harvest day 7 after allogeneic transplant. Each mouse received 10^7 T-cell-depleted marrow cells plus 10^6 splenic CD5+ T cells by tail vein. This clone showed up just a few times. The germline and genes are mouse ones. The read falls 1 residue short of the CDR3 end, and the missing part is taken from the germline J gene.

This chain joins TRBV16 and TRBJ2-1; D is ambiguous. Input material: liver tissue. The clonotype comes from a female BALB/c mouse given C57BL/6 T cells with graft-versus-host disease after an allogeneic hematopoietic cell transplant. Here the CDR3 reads CASTGGTNYAEQFF. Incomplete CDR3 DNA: TGTGCAAGCACAGGCGGCACCAACTATGCTGAGCAGTTC.